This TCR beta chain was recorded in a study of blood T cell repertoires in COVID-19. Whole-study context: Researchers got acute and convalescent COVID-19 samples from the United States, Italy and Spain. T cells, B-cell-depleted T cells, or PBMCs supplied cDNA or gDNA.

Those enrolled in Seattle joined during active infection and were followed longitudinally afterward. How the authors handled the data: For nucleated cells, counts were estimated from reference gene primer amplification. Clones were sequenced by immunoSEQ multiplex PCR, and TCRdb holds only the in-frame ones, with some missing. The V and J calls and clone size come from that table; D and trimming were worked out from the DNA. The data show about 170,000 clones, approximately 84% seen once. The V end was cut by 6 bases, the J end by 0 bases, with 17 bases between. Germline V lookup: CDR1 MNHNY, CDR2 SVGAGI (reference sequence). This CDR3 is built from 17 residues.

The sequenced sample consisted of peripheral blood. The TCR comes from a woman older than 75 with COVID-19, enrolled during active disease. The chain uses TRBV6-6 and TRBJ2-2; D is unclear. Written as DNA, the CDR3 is TGTGCCAGCAGCCGAACAGACACATATGCGAACACCGGGGAGCTGTTTTTT. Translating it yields CASSRTDTYANTGELFF.